Listed below are T cell receptor beta chains from one sample, sequenced in a study of Graves' ophthalmopathy and Graves' hyperthyroidism. TCRdb fed the multiplex PCR reads into MiXCR, producing one record per CDR3 protein. Among 900,000 to 1,200,000 distinct CDR3 sequences listed, 35% to 40% were seen once. Sequencing was done on a sample of peripheral blood or thyroid tissue (not recorded which). The receptors were gathered from an adult man with Graves' hyperthyroidism. Both conserved end residues are part of each CDR3.

cdr3_aa v_call
CASSAMAGEETQYF TRBV6-4
CASSLRPHEQYF TRBV5-4
CASSKGRPAFF TRBV19
CASSSQTGMEELFF TRBV12-3/TRBV12-4
CASSRRTFSNTGELFF TRBV4-1
CASSSTFGSYNSPLHF TRBV7-9
CSARPLGQGLVQPQHF TRBV20-1
CASSPWTRQDTQYF TRBV7-2
CASSERASGARTDTQYF TRBV10-2
CATSRDLGPHGYTF TRBV15
CASSQALGHPANQPQHF TRBV4-1
CASSTGTGATLGQYF TRBV5-6
CASSQDEGSYEQYF TRBV4-1
CASSQDQTWGAQSYEQYF TRBV4-2
CASSFVRTEAFF TRBV5-6
CSARRAGGPTGELFF TRBV20-1
CASSLGMYRELFF TRBV7-2
CASSGTVPSGQETQYF TRBV2
CASSYSNWREFYEQYF TRBV6-5
CASSLERPGTEAFF TRBV11-2
CASSRGAQLNQPQHF TRBV5-8
CASSLGVTPEAFF TRBV5-8
CASSKDGYEAFF TRBV10-2
CAGSFGFLEQYF TRBV28
CAWSKQARETQYF TRBV30
CSAFSGSGVGELFF TRBV20-1
CASSGGNQYEQYF TRBV7-8
CASSQEEVSYEQYF TRBV4-3
CSSRQVMNTEAFF TRBV20-1
CASRGGGQYF TRBV2
CASSFVGVSYEQYF TRBV11-2
CASSQGRQGIGSPLHF TRBV10-2
CSVASRGKADEQYF TRBV29-1
CASSESPGADQPQHF TRBV25-1
CATSREASSAGSPYEQYF TRBV15